Each of the 21 T cell receptor beta chains below was sequenced from the same sample in a study of OX40 agonist ivuxolimab in advanced cancers. The repertoire was sequenced with immunoSEQ multiplex PCR; TCRdb's copy has only in-frame clones and lacks some. The data show approximately 44,000 clones, around 80% seen once. This specimen was CD4+ or CD8+ T cells sorted from blood, taken in a trial of the OX40 agonist ivuxolimab. These receptors all come from an adult with an advanced solid tumor such as melanoma, head and neck, liver or kidney cancer.

The J gene is TRBJ2-7, the V gene TRBV7-9, with TRBD1 matching over 7 bases. The CDR3 loop spans 14 amino acids. Germline V gene lookup returns CDR1 SEHNR and CDR2 FQNEAQ (reference sequence). Trimming took 5 bases from V and 0 from J; bases not matched to a gene: 4. CDR3 sequence: CASSAGQVSYEQYF. CDR3 in DNA: TGTGCCAGCAGCGCCGGACAGGTCTCCTACGAGCAGTACTTC.

The rearrangement links TRBV11-2 to TRBJ2-7; no firm D call. The ends were cut back, 3 bases at V and 3 bases at J, with 9 bases in the middle. This CDR3 contains 13 residues. Germline CDR1 and CDR2: SGHAT and FQNNGV. CDR3: CASSFGRIYEQYF. CDR3 coding DNA: TGTGCCAGCAGCTTCGGACGGATCTACGAGCAGTACTTC.

The rearrangement links TRBV11-3 to TRBJ2-1; D possibly uses TRBD1 or TRBD2 (5 bases each). V was cut by 3 bases and J by 2 bases, with 8 bases left in between. The CDR3 loop spans 14 amino acids. Germline-derived CDR1 and CDR2 are SGHNT and YENEEA. CDR3 nucleotide sequence: TGTGCCAGCAGCTTTGGGGACGCCTACAATGAGCAGTTCTTC. This encodes CASSFGDAYNEQFF.

This clone was seen only once. The chain is built from TRBV7-6 and TRBJ2-5; no definite D call. Germline-derived CDR1 and CDR2 are SGHVS and FNYEAQ. CDR3 length: 11 residues. V was cut by 2 bases and J by 3 bases, with 1 base left in between. The CDR3, as DNA: TGTGCCAGCAGCTTAAAAGAGACCCAGTACTTC. Its translation: CASSLKETQYF.

V is TRBV14 and J is TRBJ2-3, with 10 bases fitting TRBD2. CDR3 length: 15 amino acids. The V gene's germline CDR1 is SGHDN and CDR2 FVKESK. V lost 4 bases to trimming and J lost 1 base; unmatched junction nucleotides: 2. CDR3 protein: CASSPGLAGTDTQYF. The CDR3 DNA reads as TGTGCCAGCAGCCCCGGACTAGCGGGCACAGATACGCAGTATTTT.

The chain recombines TRBV30 with TRBJ2-7; 11 positions agree with TRBD1. With V trimmed by 4 bases and J by 3 bases, 8 bases remained unmatched. Germline CDR1 is GTSNPN and CDR2 is SVGIG (reference sequence). The CDR3 covers 15 residues. This CDR3 reads CAWMAPGQGVYEQYF. The CDR3, as DNA: TGTGCCTGGATGGCTCCGGGACAGGGGGTCTACGAGCAGTACTTC. The whole variable domain, remainder taken from reference TRBV30 and TRBJ2-7, is SQTIHQWPATLVQPVGSPLSLECTVEGTSNPNLYWYRQAAGRGLQLLFYSVGIGQISSEVPQNLSASRPQDRQFILSSKKLLLSDSGFYLCAWMAPGQGVYEQYFGPGTRLTVT.

This rearrangement joins TRBV23-1 to TRBJ2-5, with 9 bases aligning to TRBD2. Being an ORF, TRBV23-1 has a function that is uncertain. This CDR3 is 16 amino acids long. With 0 bases clipped from V and 1 base from J, the junction kept 3 bases outside the gene matches. The DNA for the CDR3 is TGCGCCAGCAGTCAATCTCGACTAGCGGTCCAAGAGACCCAGTACTTC. It translates to CASSQSRLAVQETQYF.

The chain links TRBV19 to TRBJ1-1; 9 bases agree with TRBD1. The CDR3 is 15 amino acids. The trim removed 5 bases at V and 1 base at J, leaving 5 bases unmatched. The germline V gene encodes CDR1 LNHDA and CDR2 SQIVND (reference sequence). CDR3 sequence reads: CASSFGQGRNTEAFF. The CDR3, as DNA: TGTGCCAGTAGTTTCGGACAGGGGAGGAACACTGAAGCTTTCTTT.

CDR3 nucleotides: TGTGCCAGTAGTATAGTCGGGACAGTTCACTACGAGCAGTACTTC. Encoded protein: CASSIVGTVHYEQYF. J is TRBJ2-7 and V is TRBV19, with 7 bases fitting TRBD1. Germline CDR1 LNHDA, CDR2 SQIVND (reference sequence). The J segment lost 3 bases and the V segment lost 1 base, leaving 6 bases of the junction unmatched. The CDR3 has 15 residues.

The gene calls are TRBV7-9 and TRBJ2-3, with TRBD1 matching over 11 bases. V lost 2 bases, J lost 5 bases, and 12 bases stayed unmatched. Germline-derived CDR1 and CDR2 are SEHNR and FQNEAQ (reference sequence). The CDR3 has 18 residues. The CDR3 DNA follows: TGTGCCAGCAGCTTATTCGGGACAGGGGGTTGGGAAGAAGATACGCAGTATTTT. Translating it yields CASSLFGTGGWEEDTQYF.

The chain is built from TRBV7-8 and TRBJ2-1; D unclear. Between the trimmed V and J ends, which lost 1 base and 9 bases, there was a span of 7 bases. The CDR3 has 12 residues. Germline V lookup: CDR1 SGHVS, CDR2 FQNEAQ. The CDR3 DNA reads as TGTGCCAGCAGCTTAGTCGGTGGTGAGCAGTTCTTC. Protein sequence: CASSLVGGEQFF.

This rearrangement joins TRBV27 to TRBJ2-1; no clear D gene. Trimming pared 2 bases from V and 0 bases from J, leaving 2 bases between. Germline lookup yields CDR1 MNHEY and CDR2 SMNVEV (reference sequence). CDR3 size: 13 residues. The CDR3 loop reads CASSLGSYNEQFF. The CDR3 region has the DNA TGTGCCAGCAGTTTAGGCTCCTACAATGAGCAGTTCTTC.

The chain employs TRBV7-8 and TRBJ1-4; 11 bases are shared with TRBD1. The CDR3 has 15 amino acids. The junction had 7 bases not matched to a gene; V was cut back by 1 base and J by 12 bases. The V gene's germline CDR1 is SGHVS and CDR2 FQNEAQ. The CDR3 region has the DNA TGTGCCAGCAGCTTAGAAGGGACAGGGGGGTATGAACTGTTTTTT. Translating it yields CASSLEGTGGYELFF.

This chain connects TRBV5-1 to TRBJ1-1; perhaps TRBD1 as D (6 bases). The CDR3 runs to 15 residues. V lost 4 bases, J lost 0 bases, and 13 bases lay in between. Germline V lookup: CDR1 SGHRS, CDR2 YFSETQ. The CDR3 sequence: CASSADSPMNTEAFF. Here the CDR3 DNA reads TGCGCCAGCAGCGCGGACAGCCCCATGAACACTGAAGCTTTCTTT.

The chain has TRBV7-2 and TRBJ2-7; TRBD2 aligns across 7 bases. After removal of 2 bases from V and 7 bases from J, the junction contained 11 bases not matched to a gene. The CDR3 loop spans 15 amino acids. CDR1 is SGHTA and CDR2 is FQGNSA in the germline V gene. The CDR3 DNA sequence: TGTGCCAGCAGCTTATACCGGGGGGAGACATGGGAGCAGTACTTC. It specifies CASSLYRGETWEQYF.

The chain recombines TRBV29-1 with TRBJ1-2, with D maybe TRBD1 (5 bases). CDR1 SQVTM and CDR2 ANQGSEA come from the germline V gene. CDR3 length equals 14 residues. V was shortened by 6 bases and J by 4 bases, with 18 bases between the two germline ends. The CDR3 spells CSVAGGVASYGYTF. The DNA for the CDR3 is TGCAGCGTCGCCGGGGGGGTAGCCTCCTATGGCTACACCTTC.

The rearrangement uses TRBV18 and TRBJ2-1; D is ambiguous. V lost 2 bases, J lost 9 bases, and 8 bases lay in between. The CDR3 totals 12 residues. Germline V lookup: CDR1 KGHSH, CDR2 LQKENI. The CDR3 protein is CASSPFRAEQFF. The CDR3 region has the DNA TGTGCCAGCTCACCATTTAGGGCTGAGCAGTTCTTC.

This chain uses TRBV5-1 with TRBJ1-3, with D hard to call. V was trimmed by 4 bases and J by 0 bases, leaving 8 bases between them. CDR1 and CDR2 from the germline V gene are SGHRS and YFSETQ. CDR3 length equals 14 residues. CDR3 nucleotides: TGCGCCAGCAGCACGGACGGCTCTGGAAACACCATATATTTT. The encoded protein is CASSTDGSGNTIYF.

The chain joins TRBV2 to TRBJ2-3; TRBD2 agrees at 7 bases. Germline values: CDR1 SNHLY, CDR2 FYNNEI. The CDR3 totals 14 residues. Trimming cost V 2 bases and J 3 bases; bases outside gene matches: 2. The CDR3 region has the DNA TGTGCCAGCAGTGAAAGGGAGGGAACAGATACGCAGTATTTT. Its protein product is CASSEREGTDTQYF.

The rearrangement links TRBV18 to TRBJ2-5; no clear D. Trimming pared 3 bases from V and 0 bases from J, leaving 5 bases between. This CDR3 contains 13 residues. Germline V gene data show CDR1 as KGHSH and CDR2 as LQKENI. DNA of the CDR3: TGTGCCAGCTCACCCTCCCACCAAGAGACCCAGTACTTC. This gives the protein CASSPSHQETQYF.

The rearrangement joins TRBV2 to TRBJ1-5, with TRBD1 identical over 9 bases. The CDR3 totals 14 residues. Per germline, CDR1 SNHLY and CDR2 FYNNEI. V lost 7 bases and J lost 5; bases outside the gene matches: 6. The CDR3 DNA reads as TGTGCCAGCACGGCGGGACAGGGAGATCAGCCCCAGCATTTT. Translating gives CASTAGQGDQPQHF.